This T cell receptor beta chain comes out of a study of human T cells and chemical hapten exposure. Source study methods: Samples contained a median of about 96,000 TCRs, with a range of roughly 23,224 to 700,000. TCRdb passed the RACE reads through MiXCR, listing each CDR3 protein once. The V and J calls here are based on TCRdb, not the publication. This table holds roughly 200,000 distinct CDR3 sequences, about a fifth found once. This CDR3 region has 14 residues. Trimming cost V 1 base and J 6 bases, with 13 bases left between them. Germline CDR1 SGHRS, CDR2 YFSETQ. The time point denotes: patch test 1, 2 weeks after DPC sensitization. This sample's treatment: therapeutic diphenylcyclopropenone sensitization with weekly scalp DPC.

This sample comprised whole blood, obtained in connection with sensitization to the hapten diphenylcyclopropenone (DPC). The source is a woman between 45 and 65 years old with alopecia areata. Some clones in this sample may be carry-over from other donors' samples. V usage is TRBV5-1 and J usage is TRBJ1-1; D may be TRBD1 (5 bases). DNA for the CDR3: TGCGCCAGCAGCTTGTCAGGGATATCCGCTGAAGCTTTCTTT. It yields the protein CASSLSGISAEAFF.